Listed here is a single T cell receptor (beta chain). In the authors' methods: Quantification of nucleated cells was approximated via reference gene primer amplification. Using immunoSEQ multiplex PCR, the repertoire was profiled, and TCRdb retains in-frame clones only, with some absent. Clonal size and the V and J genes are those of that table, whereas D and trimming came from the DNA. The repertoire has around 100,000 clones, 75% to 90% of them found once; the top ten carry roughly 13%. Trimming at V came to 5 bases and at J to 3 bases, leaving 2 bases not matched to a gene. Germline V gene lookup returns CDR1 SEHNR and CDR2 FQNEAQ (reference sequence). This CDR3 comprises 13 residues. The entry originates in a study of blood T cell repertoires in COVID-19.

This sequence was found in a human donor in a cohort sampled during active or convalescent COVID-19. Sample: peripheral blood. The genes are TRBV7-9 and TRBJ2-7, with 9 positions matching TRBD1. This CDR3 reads CASSRGQGYEQYF. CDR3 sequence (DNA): TGTGCCAGCAGCCGGGGACAGGGCTACGAGCAGTACTTC.